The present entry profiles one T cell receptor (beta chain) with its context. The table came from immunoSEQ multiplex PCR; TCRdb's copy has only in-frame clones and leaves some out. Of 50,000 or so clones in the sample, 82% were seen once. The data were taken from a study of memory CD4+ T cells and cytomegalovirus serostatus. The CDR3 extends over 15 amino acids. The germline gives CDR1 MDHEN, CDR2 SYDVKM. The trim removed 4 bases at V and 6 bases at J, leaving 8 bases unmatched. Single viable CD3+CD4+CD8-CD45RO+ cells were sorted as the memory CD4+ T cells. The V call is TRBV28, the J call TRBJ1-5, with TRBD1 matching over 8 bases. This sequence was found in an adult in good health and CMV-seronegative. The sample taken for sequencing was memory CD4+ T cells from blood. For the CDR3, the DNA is TGTGCCAGCAGTTCCGACAGGGGCTTAGGTCAGCCCCAGCATTTT. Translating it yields CASSSDRGLGQPQHF.